One and the same sample provided the 23 T cell receptor beta chains below, sequenced in a study of cytomegalovirus exposure and HLA in healthy donors. Method: immunoSEQ multiplex PCR; TCRdb's copy keeps in-frame clones and lacks some. This sample carries about 250,000 clones, roughly 87% of them seen once, and the ten largest clones take 12%. The sample was PBMCs. The receptors were gathered from a man aged 18 to 35 in good health and CMV-seropositive.

This clone was recorded only once. V is TRBV28 and J is TRBJ2-7; 9 bases match TRBD1. V dropped 6 bases and J dropped 1; count of bases not matched to a gene: 10. From germline, CDR1 is MDHEN and CDR2 SYDVKM. The CDR3 runs to 16 residues. For the CDR3, the DNA is TGTGCCAGCAGCAAATGGGGACAGGGCCCGTCCTACGAGCAGTACTTC. It codes for CASSKWGQGPSYEQYF.

This sequence joins TRBV7-9 and TRBJ2-7; D is undetermined. Trimming stripped 6 bases from V and 0 bases from J, with 15 bases between. Germline V lookup: CDR1 SEHNR, CDR2 FQNEAQ (reference sequence). The CDR3 contains 15 residues. As DNA, the CDR3 is TGTGCCAGCAGTCGAGCGAAGGATAACTCCTACGAGCAGTACTTC. This gives the protein CASSRAKDNSYEQYF.

This sequence joins TRBV4-1 and TRBJ2-2; 7 bases map to TRBD2. J gave up 6 bases and V 2 bases, and 9 bases lay outside the gene matches. The germline V gene has CDR1 MGHRA and CDR2 YSYEKL. This CDR3 comprises 16 residues. The CDR3 DNA reads TGCGCCAGCAGCCAACGGTGGCGGGAGTGGCCCGGGGAGCTGTTTTTT. The encoded protein is CASSQRWREWPGELFF.

J is TRBJ2-3 and V is TRBV7-6, with 8 bases fitting TRBD1. The V and J ends lost 4 bases and 3 bases, in that order; junction bases with no gene match: 6. Per germline, CDR1 SGHVS and CDR2 FNYEAQ. The CDR3 covers 15 residues. In DNA form, the CDR3 reads TGTGCCAGCAGCTGGACAGGGATTCGTACAGATACGCAGTATTTT. As protein: CASSWTGIRTDTQYF.

Ten or more counts support this clone. The chain couples TRBV18 to TRBJ2-4; tentative D call: TRBD1 (6 bases). Germline lookup yields CDR1 KGHSH and CDR2 LQKENI. The CDR3 is 14 residues long. Deletions cut 3 bases from V and 5 bases from J, with 11 bases between. The CDR3 sequence: CASSPRDTENIQYF. The CDR3, as DNA: TGTGCCAGCTCACCCCGGGACACAGAAAACATTCAGTACTTC.

This chain uses TRBV4-1 with TRBJ1-1, with D perhaps matching TRBD1 (6 bases). The CDR3 length is 16 residues. The germline gives CDR1 MGHRA, CDR2 YSYEKL. Trimming stripped 1 base from V and 0 bases from J, with 12 bases between. CDR3: CASSQGPGALNTEAFF. The CDR3 bases are TGCGCCAGCAGCCAAGGGCCGGGGGCCTTGAACACTGAAGCTTTCTTT.

The CDR3 DNA follows: TGTGCCAGCAGTGAGCAGGGGATTGTTACCGGGGAGCTGTTTTTT. Its protein product is CASSEQGIVTGELFF. This chain links TRBV6-1 with TRBJ2-2; tentatively, D is TRBD1 (6 bases). Germline CDR1 reads MNHNS; CDR2 reads SASEGT. This CDR3 contains 15 residues. Trimming shortened V by 3 bases and J by 5 bases, and 13 bases separated the two germline ends.

V usage is TRBV6-1 and J usage is TRBJ2-7; a weak D match, TRBD2 (5 bases). In germline, CDR1 is MNHNS, CDR2 SASEGT. The CDR3 spans 14 residues. Trimming removed 6 bases at V and 0 bases at J, with 12 bases between. The DNA for the CDR3 is TGTGCCAGCAGGGTACGGACTGTCTCCTACGAGCAGTACTTC. Translation: CASRVRTVSYEQYF.

The genes are TRBV7-8 and TRBJ1-2; 10 bases align to TRBD1. CDR3 size: 16 residues. V lost 1 base to trimming and J lost 4 bases; unmatched junction nucleotides: 6. Germline loops: CDR1 SGHVS, CDR2 FQNEAQ. Here the CDR3 reads CASSLVLTGGLYGYTF. Here the CDR3 DNA reads TGTGCCAGCAGCTTAGTCCTGACAGGGGGCCTCTATGGCTACACCTTC.

This clone was seen a single time. CDR3 residues: CASSQLTGSYNEQFF. In DNA form, the CDR3 reads TGCGCCAGCAGCCAACTCACAGGTTCCTACAATGAGCAGTTCTTC. The chain has TRBV4-1 and TRBJ2-1; possible D gene TRBD1, 5 bases. CDR3 length equals 15 residues. Germline lookup yields CDR1 MGHRA and CDR2 YSYEKL. V was trimmed by 2 bases and J by 1 base, leaving 9 bases between them.

The chain combines TRBV6-5 with TRBJ2-3; D unclear. Trimming removed 9 bases at V and 5 bases at J, with 9 bases between. Per the germline V gene, CDR1 is MNHEY and CDR2 is SVGAGI. The CDR3 loop spans 11 amino acids. CDR3 bases: TGTGCCAGTACGGGTCTAGATACGCAGTATTTT. Amino acids: CASTGLDTQYF.

This clone was seen once. This chain links TRBV4-3 with TRBJ2-1, with D tentatively TRBD1 (6 bases). V lost 0 bases, J lost 8 bases, and 11 bases lay in between. CDR1 and CDR2 (germline): LGHNA, YSLEER. The CDR3 loop spans 14 amino acids. This chain's CDR3 is CASSQEDRGHEQFF. The CDR3 nucleotides read TGCGCCAGCAGCCAAGAGGACAGAGGGCATGAGCAGTTCTTC.

The chain uses TRBV27 and TRBJ2-7; the D is unclear. V was pared by 0 bases and J by 5 bases, with 8 bases between. Germline CDR1 and CDR2: MNHEY and SMNVEV (reference sequence). This CDR3 spans 13 amino acids. The CDR3 loop is CASSLSSSHEQYF. The DNA of the CDR3 is TGTGCCAGCAGTTTATCCAGTTCCCACGAGCAGTACTTC.

The V and J genes are TRBV27 and TRBJ2-3, with D uncertain. This CDR3 has 18 residues. The V and J ends lost 4 bases and 1 base respectively, with 21 bases between them. Germline V CDR1 and CDR2: MNHEY, SMNVEV (reference sequence). The CDR3 here is CASSSLWVADEGTDTQYF. CDR3 bases: TGTGCCAGCAGTTCTCTCTGGGTGGCAGATGAAGGCACAGATACGCAGTATTTT.

This clone was picked up a small number of times. This rearrangement joins TRBV28 to TRBJ1-2; a weak D match, TRBD1 (6 bases). The germline gives CDR1 MDHEN, CDR2 SYDVKM. There are 14 residues in the CDR3. Trimming took off 6 bases at V and 2 bases at J, with 13 bases between the two ends. Here the CDR3 DNA reads TGTGCCAGCAGAAGGGGACAAGCAAACTATGGCTACACCTTC. It codes for CASRRGQANYGYTF.

V is TRBV6-4 and J is TRBJ1-2; unclear D gene. CDR3 size: 12 residues. Germline V lookup: CDR1 MRHNA, CDR2 SNTAGT. Trimming shortened V by 8 bases and J by 4 bases, and 11 bases separated the two germline ends. The CDR3, as DNA: TGTGCCAGCTATAGCATCCTCTATGGCTACACCTTC. Translated: CASYSILYGYTF.

The chain joins TRBV19 to TRBJ2-1; D is unclear. The CDR3 totals 14 residues. Germline V gene sequence: CDR1 LNHDA, CDR2 SQIVND (reference sequence). V lost 0 bases to trimming and J lost 12 bases, with 15 bases between them. CDR3 nucleotides: TGTGCCAGTAGTATAGATGGTCGCAAGGTTGGGCAGTTCTTC. It yields the protein CASSIDGRKVGQFF.

This chain links TRBV11-2 with TRBJ1-4; no definite D call. Germline-derived CDR1 and CDR2 are SGHAT and FQNNGV. The V and J ends lost 5 bases and 5 bases respectively, with 15 bases between them. This CDR3 has 15 amino acids. The chain's CDR3 is CASSKNAGLNEKLFF. The DNA for the CDR3 is TGTGCCAGCAGCAAAAACGCCGGCTTAAATGAAAAACTGTTTTTT.

The V gene is TRBV27, the J gene TRBJ1-1; 8 bases fit TRBD1. The CDR3 spans 14 residues. Germline values: CDR1 MNHEY, CDR2 SMNVEV (reference sequence). V gave up 0 bases and J gave up 4 bases; unmatched junction bases: 1. The DNA for the CDR3 is TGTGCCAGCAGTTTATCCGACAGGGGCACTGAAGCTTTCTTT. This gives the protein CASSLSDRGTEAFF.

The V call is TRBV5-1, the J call TRBJ2-1; 11 bases fit TRBD2. The CDR3 runs to 15 residues. J lost 7 bases, V lost 0 bases, and 3 bases had no gene match. CDR1 and CDR2 from the germline V gene are SGHRS and YFSETQ. The CDR3 loop is CASSLDSGRGNEQFF. Here the CDR3 DNA reads TGCGCCAGCAGCTTGGATAGCGGGAGGGGGAATGAGCAGTTCTTC.

The rearrangement links TRBV5-1 to TRBJ1-5; no definite D call. CDR3 length: 13 amino acids. Trimming removed 1 base from V and 5 bases from J, with 7 bases in between. Per germline, CDR1 SGHRS and CDR2 YFSETQ. CDR3 amino acids: CASSLYADQPQHF. In nucleotides, the CDR3 is TGCGCCAGCAGCTTGTACGCGGATCAGCCCCAGCATTTT.

This clone was detected only a few times. The rearrangement links TRBV28 to TRBJ1-5, with D uncertain. Germline-derived CDR1 and CDR2 are MDHEN and SYDVKM. The CDR3 loop spans 12 amino acids. V lost 6 bases and J 4 bases, leaving 7 bases between the germline ends. The CDR3 nucleotides read TGTGCCAGCAGATATGTTAATCAGCCCCAGCATTTT. Translating gives CASRYVNQPQHF. Looking up the rest from reference TRBV28 and TRBJ1-5 gives the full variable domain: DVKVTQSSRYLVKRTGEKVFLECVQDMDHENMFWYRQDPGLGLRLIYFSYDVKMKEKGDIPEGYSVSREKKERFSLILESASTNQTSMYLCASRYVNQPQHFGDGTRLSIL.

The chain links TRBV7-9 to TRBJ2-7; D remains ambiguous. Germline CDR1 reads SEHNR; CDR2 reads FQNEAQ (reference sequence). V was clipped by 5 bases and J by 3 bases, with 11 bases between them. CDR3 length equals 13 residues. The CDR3: CASSPGVLYEQYF. DNA for the CDR3: TGTGCCAGCAGCCCAGGTGTGCTCTACGAGCAGTACTTC.